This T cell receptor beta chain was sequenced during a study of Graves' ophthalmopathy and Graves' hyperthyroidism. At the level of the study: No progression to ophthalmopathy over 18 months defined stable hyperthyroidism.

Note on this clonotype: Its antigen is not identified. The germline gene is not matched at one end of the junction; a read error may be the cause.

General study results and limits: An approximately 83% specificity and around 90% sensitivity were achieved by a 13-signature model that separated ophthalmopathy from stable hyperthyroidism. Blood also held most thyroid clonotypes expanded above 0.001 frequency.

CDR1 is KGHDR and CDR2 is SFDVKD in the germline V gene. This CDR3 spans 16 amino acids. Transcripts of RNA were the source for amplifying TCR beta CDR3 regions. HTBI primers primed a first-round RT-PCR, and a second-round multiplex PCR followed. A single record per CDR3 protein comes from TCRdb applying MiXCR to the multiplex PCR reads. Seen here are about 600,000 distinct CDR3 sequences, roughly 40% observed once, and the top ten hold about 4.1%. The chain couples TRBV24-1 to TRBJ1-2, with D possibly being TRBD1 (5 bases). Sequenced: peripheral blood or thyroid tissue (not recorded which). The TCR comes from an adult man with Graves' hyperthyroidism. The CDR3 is CTTSDARTGDNYGYTF. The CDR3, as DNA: TGTACCACCAGTGACGCCCGGACGGGGGATAACTATGGCTACACCTTC.